This T cell receptor (beta chain) comes out of a study of beta chain features in type 1 diabetes. The wider study: Regarding age, gender and cell yields, patients proved similar to healthy donors.

Expressed TCRB transcripts were sequenced because the entire RNA isolate underwent reverse transcription. This table comes from immunoSEQ multiplex PCR, and its TCRdb copy is limited to in-frame clones, with some not included. Of 850,000 to 900,000 clones listed, 15% to 20% are singletons. Germline-derived CDR1 and CDR2 are ENHRY and SYGVKD. The CDR3 has 15 residues. The junction had 10 bases not matched to a gene; V was cut back by 10 bases and J by 3 bases. The receptor was isolated from a woman aged 18-35 years in good health. The sequenced sample consisted of naive CD4+ T cells from blood. The chain joins TRBV10-3 to TRBJ2-2; 8 bases align to TRBD2. This CDR3 is CATKGTGLDTGELFF. CDR3 DNA sequence: TGTGCCACCAAGGGGACGGGACTAGACACCGGGGAGCTGTTTTTT.